One and the same sample provided the 18 T cell receptor beta chains below, sequenced in a study of immune evolution from preneoplasia to lung adenocarcinoma listed by TCRdb under 2021. The method was the immunoSEQ multiplex PCR assay. What TCRdb holds here is the immuneACCESS table cut down to in-frame rearrangements. Part of the clones is not present; checked against another copy, under half of the missing clones reflect an unresolved V gene, and the others are unexplained. The sample includes around 13,000 clones, with 75% to 90% observed a single time. The ten most abundant clones make up roughly 4.9% of the sample. Sample: FFPE minimally invasive lung adenocarcinoma tissue. The sample's cell subset or site label, decoded: micro-invasive lung adenocarcinoma (MIA). These receptors were taken from a person aged 65-85 years with lung adenocarcinoma.

The V and J genes are TRBV10-2 and TRBJ2-4, with TRBD2 as a possible D gene (5 bases). Looked up from germline, CDR1 is WSHSY and CDR2 is SAAADI. The CDR3 is made up of 15 amino acids. The ends were cut back, 2 bases at V and 7 bases at J, with 15 bases in the middle. The CDR3 loop reads CASSERGKGLNIQYF. For the CDR3, the DNA is TGCGCCAGCAGTGAGAGAGGGAAAGGGTTGAACATTCAGTACTTC.

The count of this clone is one. The gene calls are TRBV28 and TRBJ2-7; the match to TRBD2 covers 7 bases. In germline, CDR1 is MDHEN, CDR2 SYDVKM. Trimming cost V 6 bases and J 6 bases; bases outside gene matches: 11. There are 14 residues in the CDR3. The CDR3 spells CASRLAAMGLEQYF. CDR3 DNA sequence: TGTGCCAGCAGGCTAGCGGCAATGGGCCTCGAGCAGTACTTC.

The table lists this clone with a few counts. J is TRBJ2-1 and V is TRBV29-1, with 9 bases lining up with TRBD2. Germline CDR1 SQVTM, CDR2 ANQGSEA. V was clipped by 5 bases and J by 7 bases; unmatched bases: 12. This CDR3 has 15 amino acids. The CDR3: CSVKVVAGVRNEQFF. In nucleotides, the CDR3 is TGCAGCGTTAAAGTGGTAGCGGGGGTGAGGAATGAGCAGTTCTTC.

The rearrangement joins TRBV5-1 to TRBJ1-2, with D perhaps matching TRBD1 (6 bases). Germline loops: CDR1 SGHRS, CDR2 YFSETQ. The CDR3 contains 15 residues. Trimming cost V 10 bases and J 3 bases, with 22 bases left between them. CDR3 sequence: CASQLGGGTYYGYTF. The CDR3 nucleotides read TGCGCCTCCCAGCTCGGAGGGGGAACGTACTATGGCTACACCTTC. The whole variable domain, remainder taken from reference TRBV5-1 and TRBJ1-2, is KAGVTQTPRYLIKTRGQQVTLSCSPISGHRSVSWYQQTPGQGLQFLFEYFSETQRNKGNFPGRFSGRQFSNSRSEMNVSTLELGDSALYLCASQLGGGTYYGYTFGSGTRLTVV.

In its sample, this clone was seen a few times. The chain couples TRBV30 to TRBJ1-1; D is uncertain. The CDR3 contains 14 residues. With 0 bases removed from V and 0 bases from J, the gap between germline ends came to 8 bases. The germline CDR1 and CDR2 sequences are GTSNPN and SVGIG (reference sequence). CDR3: CAWSVTGMNTEAFF. The CDR3 DNA is TGTGCCTGGAGTGTAACCGGGATGAACACTGAAGCTTTCTTT.

The chain is built from TRBV28 and TRBJ2-5, with 9 nucleotides matching TRBD1. The DNA matches TRBJ2-7 better at its end, which makes the J call doubtful. The CDR3 loop spans 14 amino acids. The germline CDR1 and CDR2 sequences are MDHEN and SYDVKM. CDR3 sequence: CASSFPMDRGEQYF. The CDR3 region has the DNA TGTGCCAGCAGTTTCCCCATGGACAGGGGCGAGCAGTACTTC.

This clone showed up just once. This chain joins TRBV2 and TRBJ1-2, with unresolved D. V was clipped by 6 bases and J by 4 bases, with 18 bases between them. The CDR3 is 15 residues long. CDR1 and CDR2 (germline): SNHLY, FYNNEI. This chain's CDR3 is CASRITEAGPYGYTF. As DNA, the CDR3 is TGTGCCAGCAGAATAACAGAGGCGGGTCCCTATGGCTACACCTTC.

This clone was seen a handful of times. V and J are TRBV18 and TRBJ2-7; D is undetermined. This CDR3 spans 13 amino acids. Per the germline V gene, CDR1 is KGHSH and CDR2 is LQKENI. V was cut by 3 bases and J by 1 base, with 7 bases left in between. The CDR3 DNA follows: TGTGCCAGCTCACCGACGCCGTCCTACGAGCAGTACTTC. Translation: CASSPTPSYEQYF.

The chain is built from TRBV11-2 and TRBJ2-7, with a possible D match to TRBD1 (6 bases). Germline values: CDR1 SGHAT, CDR2 FQNNGV. This CDR3 spans 13 amino acids. V was shortened by 5 bases and J by 2 bases, with 10 bases between the two germline ends. The DNA of the CDR3 is TGTGCCAGCAGCAGAGGACAGACCTACGAGCAGTACTTC. Protein product: CASSRGQTYEQYF.

This chain links TRBV6-5 with TRBJ1-1, with D maybe TRBD1 (6 bases). Trimming shortened V by 2 bases and J by 2 bases, and 9 bases separated the two germline ends. CDR1 and CDR2 from the germline V gene are MNHEY and SVGAGI. This CDR3 contains 14 residues. Written as DNA, the CDR3 is TGTGCCAGCAGTTACGGGGGCACTAACACTGAAGCTTTCTTT. Translating it yields CASSYGGTNTEAFF.

This chain connects TRBV7-9 to TRBJ1-1; 9 bases match TRBD1. The CDR3 length is 17 residues. V lost 5 bases and J lost 0; bases outside the gene matches: 10. CDR1 is SEHNR and CDR2 is FQNEAQ in the germline V gene (reference sequence). CDR3 region: CASSGAGTGNLNTEAFF. The CDR3 DNA reads TGTGCCAGCAGCGGGGCCGGGACAGGGAACTTGAACACTGAAGCTTTCTTT. The full variable domain, its missing parts supplied by reference TRBV7-9 and TRBJ1-1, is DTGVSQNPRHKITKRGQNVTFRCDPISEHNRLYWYRQTLGQGPEFLTYFQNEAQLEKSRLLSDRFSAERPKGSFSTLEIQRTEQGDSAMYLCASSGAGTGNLNTEAFFGQGTRLTVV.

The chain employs TRBV7-3 and TRBJ1-2, with a weak D call TRBD1 (5 bases). CDR3 size: 14 residues. V was clipped by 4 bases and J by 8 bases, with 17 bases between them. Looked up from germline, CDR1 is SGHTA and CDR2 is FQGTGA. The chain's CDR3 is CASSSLRGGAGYTF. The CDR3 region has the DNA TGTGCCAGCAGCTCCCTCCGGGGGGGTGCCGGCTACACCTTC. Full variable domain (rest looked up from reference TRBV7-3 and TRBJ1-2): GAGVSQTPSNKVTEKGKYVELRCDPISGHTALYWYRQSLGQGPEFLIYFQGTGAADDSGLPNDRFFAVRPEGSVSTLKIQRTERGDSAVYLCASSSLRGGAGYTFGSGTRLTVV.

The chain links TRBV4-2 to TRBJ1-1; D unclear. CDR3 length equals 11 residues. The V end was cut by 1 base, the J end by 6 bases, with 3 bases between. The germline V gene has CDR1 LGHNA and CDR2 YNFKEQ. CDR3 coding DNA: TGTGCCAGCAGCCAAGGGCCTGAAGCTTTCTTT. It encodes CASSQGPEAFF.

The genes are TRBV19 and TRBJ2-7; unclear D gene. This CDR3 region has 14 residues. Germline V gene sequence: CDR1 LNHDA, CDR2 SQIVND (reference sequence). V lost 3 bases and J lost 2, with 11 bases in between. The CDR3 DNA is TGTGCCAGTAGTATGATGGACGGACCCTACGAGCAGTACTTC. It yields the protein CASSMMDGPYEQYF.

This rearrangement joins TRBV14 to TRBJ1-2; 9 bases fit TRBD1. The CDR3 has 14 amino acids. Germline V lookup: CDR1 SGHDN, CDR2 FVKESK. Trimming at V came to 4 bases and at J to 4 bases, leaving 4 bases not matched to a gene. DNA for the CDR3: TGTGCCAGCAGCCTAGGACAGGGGATCTATGGCTACACCTTC. Amino acid sequence: CASSLGQGIYGYTF.

The chain is built from TRBV30 and TRBJ1-1, with 8 bases aligning to TRBD1. Germline trimming cut 0 bases from V and 6 bases from J; bases unmatched to any gene: 9. CDR3 length: 15 residues. CDR1 is GTSNPN and CDR2 is SVGIG in the germline V gene (reference sequence). CDR3 nucleotides: TGTGCCTGGAGTGTAGCAGGGGGCGCGAGGGCTGAAGCTTTCTTT. Encoded protein: CAWSVAGGARAEAFF.

The V gene is TRBV7-8, the J gene TRBJ2-3; no clear D. Germline CDR1 SGHVS, CDR2 FQNEAQ. V gave up 5 bases and J gave up 2 bases, with 11 bases separating them. The CDR3 runs 14 residues. The CDR3 DNA follows: TGTGCCAGCAGCGGCCCACGGACCACAGATACGCAGTATTTT. Protein sequence: CASSGPRTTDTQYF.

The rearrangement links TRBV29-1 to TRBJ2-5; possibly TRBD2 for D (7 bases). The ends were cut back, 7 bases at V and 5 bases at J, with 14 bases in the middle. The CDR3 has 12 amino acids. Germline V gene sequence: CDR1 SQVTM, CDR2 ANQGSEA. This CDR3 is CSGQGRGETQYF. CDR3 coding DNA: TGCAGCGGCCAGGGGAGGGGGGAGACCCAGTACTTC.